One sample yielded the 3 T cell receptor beta chains listed below, sequenced in a study of blood T cell repertoires in COVID-19. Only in-frame clones appear in the TCRdb table, and some are missing; sequencing was by immunoSEQ multiplex PCR. The sample has 260,000 or so clones; 75% to 90% are singletons. The sample comprised PBMCs or T cells enriched from blood (not recorded which). All receptors derive from a woman aged 45-65 years who had recovered from COVID-19.

The chain combines TRBV7-2 with TRBJ1-1; no clear D. V was clipped by 4 bases and J by 7 bases, with 16 bases between them. CDR3 length: 14 residues. Germline V gene data show CDR1 as SGHTA and CDR2 as FQGNSA. The CDR3 region has the DNA TGTGCCAGCAGCTCGGCTACCCCCGACATTGAAGCTTTCTTT. This gives the protein CASSSATPDIEAFF.

This rearrangement joins TRBV19 to TRBJ2-2; 9 nucleotides align to TRBD1. From germline, CDR1 is LNHDA and CDR2 SQIVND (reference sequence). The CDR3 is made up of 15 amino acids. V was clipped by 7 bases and J by 5 bases; unmatched bases: 8. The CDR3 DNA sequence: TGTGCCAGTACGCCGGGACAGGGTCCGACCGGGGAGCTGTTTTTT. Translated, it gives CASTPGQGPTGELFF.

In nucleotides, the CDR3 is TGTGCCAGCAGCTTGGCGGCAGGGGGCGAATACGAGCAGTACTTC. It encodes CASSLAAGGEYEQYF. V and J are TRBV5-8 and TRBJ2-7, with 8 positions matching TRBD1. Germline trimming cut 0 bases from V and 4 bases from J; bases unmatched to any gene: 6. The CDR3 spans 15 residues. CDR1 is SGHTS, CDR2 YDEGEE, per germline. Together with reference TRBV5-8 and TRBJ2-7, the CDR3 gives the full variable domain: EAGVTQSPTHLIKTRGQQATLRCSPISGHTSVYWYQQALGLGLQFLLWYDEGEERNRGNFPPRFSGRQFPNYSSELNVNALELEDSALYLCASSLAAGGEYEQYFGPGTRLTVT.